The 20 T cell receptor beta chains below come from one sample, sequenced in a study of T cells expressing NK-cell markers. No DNA is given; TCRdb re-called the 5' RACE reads and lists each CDR3 protein once. In total, the table holds 400,000 to 450,000 distinct CDR3 sequences. The sequenced sample consisted of blood T cells: a sorted CD56 or NKG2C T cell subset, CD4+ or CD8+ T cells, or bulk PBMC T cells (not recorded which). The source of these receptors is a woman aged 18 to 75 in good health.

The rearrangement joins TRBV11-2 to TRBJ2-7. This CDR3 has 14 amino acids. Germline loops: CDR1 SGHAT, CDR2 FQNNGV. The CDR3 sequence: CASSLAVTPYEQYF.

This chain uses TRBV3-1 with TRBJ2-1; with no DNA, the TCRdb D assignment of TRBD1 cannot be verified. The CDR3 runs to 17 residues. Germline loops: CDR1 LGHDT, CDR2 YNNKEL (reference sequence). The CDR3 reads CASSRDRVGPSYNEQFF.

The chain is built from TRBV28 and TRBJ2-7; TCRdb's D gene call, TRBD2, goes unchecked for lack of DNA. Germline V CDR1 and CDR2: MDHEN, SYDVKM. The CDR3 loop spans 13 amino acids. CDR3 sequence: CASSLSLAGEQYF.

The chain carries TRBV30 and TRBJ1-5. Germline V gene sequence: CDR1 GTSNPN, CDR2 SVGIG (reference sequence). This CDR3 spans 14 amino acids. CDR3 sequence: CAWSGRISNQPQHF. Complete variable domain (other parts from reference TRBV30 and TRBJ1-5): SQTIHQWPATLVQPVGSPLSLECTVEGTSNPNLYWYRQAAGRGLQLLFYSVGIGQISSEVPQNLSASRPQDRQFILSSKKLLLSDSGFYLCAWSGRISNQPQHFGDGTRLSIL.

The chain employs TRBV20-1 and TRBJ2-1. This CDR3 is 12 amino acids long. The germline gives CDR1 DFQATT, CDR2 SNEGSKA (reference sequence). This CDR3 reads CSASIPTSEQFF.

The V and J genes are TRBV6-1 and TRBJ2-3; TCRdb picks TRBD1, but there is no DNA to check that call. CDR3 length: 14 residues. In germline, CDR1 is MNHNS, CDR2 SASEGT. This chain's CDR3 is CAHQTPPWDDTQYF.

The J gene is TRBJ1-6, the V gene TRBV12-3 or TRBV12-4. CDR3 length: 16 amino acids. The CDR3 protein is CASSASSGVGNSPLHF.

This chain's CDR3 is CASSLGLTGMSGYTF. The chain has TRBV7-2 and TRBJ1-2; TCRdb designates TRBD1, a call that cannot be tested without DNA. There are 15 residues in the CDR3. Germline V gene data show CDR1 as SGHTA and CDR2 as FQGNSA.

The gene calls are TRBV4-3 and TRBJ1-3. The CDR3 is 14 amino acids. Germline loops: CDR1 LGHNA, CDR2 YSLEER. The CDR3 loop is CASSQDARGYTIYF.

The J gene is TRBJ2-6, the V gene TRBV19; TCRdb reports TRBD1, a call that lacks DNA to check it against. Germline CDR1 and CDR2: LNHDA and SQIVND (reference sequence). The CDR3 sequence is 16 residues long. CDR3 sequence reads: CASSRQGMAGANVLTF.

The chain carries TRBV12-3 or TRBV12-4 and TRBJ2-5; there is no DNA to check the TCRdb D call of TRBD2. This CDR3 contains 14 residues. CDR3 loop: CASSFTSGTETQYF.

V and J are TRBV12-3 or TRBV12-4 and TRBJ2-3; no DNA is available, so the TRBD2 call from TCRdb remains unchecked. The CDR3 has 13 residues. CDR3 in amino acids: CASSFEGLDTQYF.

The CDR3 here is CASSLKGLYNEQFF. This sequence joins TRBV5-1 and TRBJ2-1; TCRdb names TRBD2, which stays unverified in the absence of DNA. This CDR3 has 14 residues. Per the germline V gene, CDR1 is SGHRS and CDR2 is YFSETQ.

The V and J genes are TRBV12-3 or TRBV12-4 and TRBJ2-1; with no DNA, the TCRdb D assignment of TRBD2 cannot be verified. There are 18 residues in the CDR3. The CDR3 loop reads CASSSHGEGRNSYNEQFF.

This chain joins TRBV29-1 and TRBJ2-7; there is no DNA to check the TCRdb D call of TRBD1. CDR1 SQVTM and CDR2 ANQGSEA come from the germline V gene. This CDR3 comprises 14 residues. CDR3 in amino acids: CSVATRTGSYEQYF.

The chain links TRBV20-1 to TRBJ2-7. The CDR3 length is 13 residues. CDR1 DFQATT and CDR2 SNEGSKA come from the germline V gene (reference sequence). CDR3 loop: CSAQIARTYEQYF.

The chain has TRBV29-1 and TRBJ2-1; with no DNA, the TCRdb D assignment of TRBD1 cannot be verified. CDR1 and CDR2 (germline): SQVTM, ANQGSEA. CDR3 length equals 11 residues. The CDR3 region is CSMCRGDEQFF.

The J gene is TRBJ2-5, the V gene TRBV7-2; TCRdb's D gene call, TRBD2, goes unchecked for lack of DNA. Germline CDR1 reads SGHTA; CDR2 reads FQGNSA. The CDR3 covers 16 residues. The CDR3 here is CASSSRPRTAVETQYF.

V gene TRBV4-1 combines with J gene TRBJ2-5; TCRdb indicates TRBD1, and absent DNA this call remains unverified. The CDR3 loop spans 14 amino acids. From germline, CDR1 is MGHRA and CDR2 YSYEKL. The CDR3 here is CASSQVGWGETQYF.

This chain connects TRBV7-9 to TRBJ2-2; TCRdb gives TRBD1 as the D gene, but with no DNA this cannot be confirmed. The CDR3 has 14 amino acids. Germline V CDR1 and CDR2: SEHNR, FQNEAQ (reference sequence). The CDR3 spells CASSPRRDTGELFF.